Given below is one T cell receptor (beta chain) in context. This CDR3 contains 14 residues. Germline assignment: CDR1 SGHRS and CDR2 YFSETQ. The ends were cut back, 0 bases at V and 3 bases at J, with 9 bases in the middle. Profiled with immunoSEQ multiplex PCR; TCRdb holds only in-frame clones, not every one. The data contain a few hundred thousand clones, around nine tenths of them seen just once; the ten biggest clones take up more than 6%. This entry comes from a study of control samples from healthy donors and cancer patients. The sequence was collected from a man in his forties with head and neck cancer. Sequencing used PBMCs. This rearrangement joins TRBV5-1 to TRBJ1-1; D is perhaps TRBD1 (5 bases). The CDR3 region is CASSLEGRDTEAFF. DNA for the CDR3: TGCGCCAGCAGCTTGGAGGGACGGGACACTGAAGCTTTCTTT.